These 3 T cell receptor beta chains came from one sample sequenced in a study of patients and donors after allogeneic stem cell transplantation. TCRdb called the RT-PCR reads again in MiXCR, with one record for every CDR3 protein. Of approximately 160,000 distinct CDR3 sequences listed, 30% are singletons. The specimen sequenced was blood, either unsorted or a sorted T cell fraction (not recorded which). The receptor set was obtained from a human donor who was either an allogeneic HSCT recipient or a stem cell or donor lymphocyte infusion donor (not recorded which). It is not recorded whose cells these are; they may come from a transplant donor.

The chain links TRBV4-2 to TRBJ2-2; 7 positions match TRBD2. The CDR3 extends over 18 amino acids. Germline trimming cut 0 bases from V and 6 bases from J; bases unmatched to any gene: 13. The germline V gene has CDR1 LGHNA and CDR2 YNFKEQ. The CDR3 nucleotides are TGTGCCAGCAGCCAAGATAGGAAAACTAGCGAAATCCCCGGGGAGCTGTTTTTT. Its protein product is CASSQDRKTSEIPGELFF.

V and J are TRBV24-1 and TRBJ2-5, with D possibly being TRBD2 (6 bases). Trimming pared 2 bases from V and 2 bases from J, leaving 11 bases between. CDR3 size: 15 residues. The germline gives CDR1 KGHDR, CDR2 SFDVKD. The CDR3 reads CATSDSAGPQETQYF. For the CDR3, the DNA is TGTGCCACCAGTGATTCGGCGGGACCTCAAGAGACCCAGTACTTC.

The V gene is TRBV12-3 or TRBV12-4, the J gene TRBJ1-1; D perhaps matches TRBD1 (5 bases). The CDR3 has 12 residues. The germline V and J ends were trimmed by 8 bases and 5 bases, with 12 bases remaining between them. The CDR3 nucleotides read TGTGCCAGCGACATGGGGCGAACTGAAGCTTTCTTT. Protein product: CASDMGRTEAFF.